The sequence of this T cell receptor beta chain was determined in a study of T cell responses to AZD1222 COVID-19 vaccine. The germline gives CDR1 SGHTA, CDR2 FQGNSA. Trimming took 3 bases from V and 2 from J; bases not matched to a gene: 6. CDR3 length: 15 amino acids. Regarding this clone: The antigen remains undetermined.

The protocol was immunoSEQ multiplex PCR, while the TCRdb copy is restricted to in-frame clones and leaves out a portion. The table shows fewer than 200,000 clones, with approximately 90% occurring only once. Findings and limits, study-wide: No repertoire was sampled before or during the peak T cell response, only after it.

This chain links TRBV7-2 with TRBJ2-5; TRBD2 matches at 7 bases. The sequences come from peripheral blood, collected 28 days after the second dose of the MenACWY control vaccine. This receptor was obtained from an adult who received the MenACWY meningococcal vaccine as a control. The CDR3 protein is CASSLGGIGQETQYF. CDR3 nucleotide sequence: TGTGCCAGCAGCTTGGGGGGGATCGGGCAAGAGACCCAGTACTTC.